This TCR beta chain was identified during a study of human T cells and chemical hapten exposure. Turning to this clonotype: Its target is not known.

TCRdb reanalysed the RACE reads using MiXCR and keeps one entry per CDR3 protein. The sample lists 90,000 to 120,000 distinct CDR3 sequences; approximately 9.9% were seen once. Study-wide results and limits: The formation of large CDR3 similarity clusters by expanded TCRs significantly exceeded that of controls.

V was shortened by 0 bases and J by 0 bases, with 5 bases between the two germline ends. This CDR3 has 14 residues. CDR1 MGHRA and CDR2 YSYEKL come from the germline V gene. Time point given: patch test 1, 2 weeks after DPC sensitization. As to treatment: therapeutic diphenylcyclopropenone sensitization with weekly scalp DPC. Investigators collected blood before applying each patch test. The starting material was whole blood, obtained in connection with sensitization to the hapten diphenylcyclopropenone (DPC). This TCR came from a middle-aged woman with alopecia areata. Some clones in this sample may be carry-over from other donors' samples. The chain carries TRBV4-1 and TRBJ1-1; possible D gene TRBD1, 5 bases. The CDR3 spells CASSQDRVNTEAFF. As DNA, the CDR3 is TGCGCCAGCAGCCAAGACAGGGTGAACACTGAAGCTTTCTTT.